What follows are 28 T cell receptor beta chains derived from one specimen sequenced in a study of CXCR3-negative and CXCR3-positive naive CD8 T cells. These receptors' targets are unknown. Overall study results and limits: The TRB CDR3s that CXCR3-positive naive cells carried were more hydrophobic than those of CXCR3-negative naive cells.

In preparing the TRB cDNA libraries, 5' RACE with UMI labels was used. TCRdb re-called the 5' RACE reads; one entry per CDR3 protein, DNA not given. The sample data list 140,000 to 150,000 distinct CDR3 sequences. The sequenced material came from naive CXCR3+ CD8+ T cells from blood. Sample subset: CD45RO-CCR7+CD27+CD95- naive CD8+ T cells expressing CXCR3 (TNR3+). These receptors were obtained from a human donor in good health. Some clones in this sample may be carry-over from other donors' samples.

J is TRBJ2-3 and V is TRBV14. This CDR3 spans 13 amino acids. The germline V gene encodes CDR1 SGHDN and CDR2 FVKESK. The CDR3: CASSPVFGDTQYF.

V usage is TRBV29-1 and J usage is TRBJ2-1; checking the TCRdb D call of TRBD2 is not possible without DNA. The CDR3 extends over 12 amino acids. Germline V gene sequence: CDR1 SQVTM, CDR2 ANQGSEA. CDR3 sequence reads: CSVLSNSGEQFF.

The chain links TRBV29-1 to TRBJ2-5; the TCRdb D gene call, TRBD1, has no DNA to confirm it. Germline V gene sequence: CDR1 SQVTM, CDR2 ANQGSEA. This CDR3 contains 14 residues. CDR3 sequence reads: CSFFPPGNPETQYF.

This chain links TRBV18 with TRBJ2-1. The germline CDR1 and CDR2 sequences are KGHSH and LQKENI. The CDR3 loop spans 15 amino acids. CDR3 amino acids: CASSPGTSSYNEQFF.

J is TRBJ2-5 and V is TRBV21-1; the D call from TCRdb, TRBD2, cannot be confirmed without DNA. TRBV21-1 is classified as a pseudogene. The CDR3 spans 18 residues. The chain's CDR3 is CASSKRQQGLAVGETQYF.

The rearrangement links TRBV19 to TRBJ1-1. The CDR3 has 16 amino acids. CDR1 LNHDA and CDR2 SQIVND come from the germline V gene (reference sequence). The CDR3 spells CASSIGEGRRDTEAFF.

This sequence joins TRBV10-3 and TRBJ2-3; TCRdb outputs TRBD2, but without DNA this stays unchecked. The CDR3 extends over 16 amino acids. Germline CDR1 is ENHRY and CDR2 is SYGVKD. This CDR3 reads CAISGGTSGSQDTQYF.

This chain links TRBV3-1 with TRBJ2-5; checking the TCRdb D call of TRBD2 is not possible without DNA. CDR3 size: 16 residues. The germline V gene has CDR1 LGHDT and CDR2 YNNKEL (reference sequence). Here the CDR3 reads CASSQGLAGGPETQYF.

The V and J genes are TRBV29-1 and TRBJ1-6; TCRdb indicates TRBD1, and absent DNA this call remains unverified. The CDR3 has 14 residues. Germline lookup yields CDR1 SQVTM and CDR2 ANQGSEA. CDR3 region: CSLQEDRRNSPLHF.

The J gene is TRBJ2-2, the V gene TRBV5-6. The CDR3 totals 14 residues. Germline values: CDR1 SGHDT, CDR2 YYEEEE. The CDR3 protein is CASSLAQLTGELFF.

The chain carries TRBV20-1 and TRBJ2-1; the TCRdb call, TRBD1, lacks DNA for checking. The germline V gene encodes CDR1 DFQATT and CDR2 SNEGSKA (reference sequence). This CDR3 is built from 14 residues. CDR3 in amino acids: CSASFYQGAVEQFF.

The V gene is TRBV7-9, the J gene TRBJ1-1. This CDR3 is 12 amino acids long. CDR1 is SEHNR, CDR2 FQNEAQ, per germline (reference sequence). The CDR3 spells CASSFENTEAFF.

V usage is TRBV10-3 and J usage is TRBJ2-2. The V gene's germline CDR1 is ENHRY and CDR2 SYGVKD. The CDR3 runs to 13 residues. CDR3 region: CAIMESNTGELFF.

The chain carries TRBV29-1 and TRBJ2-3. Germline V gives CDR1 SQVTM, CDR2 ANQGSEA. The CDR3 length is 12 residues. CDR3 region: CSAGGDPDTQYF.

The rearrangement links TRBV4-1 to TRBJ2-7; the D gene TCRdb calls, TRBD1, cannot be checked with no DNA. Germline V gene lookup returns CDR1 MGHRA and CDR2 YSYEKL. The CDR3 runs 16 residues. The CDR3 loop is CASSQTLGRGYYEQYF.

The chain is built from TRBV29-1 and TRBJ1-2; the D call from TCRdb, TRBD1, cannot be confirmed without DNA. CDR1 and CDR2 (germline): SQVTM, ANQGSEA. The CDR3 covers 14 residues. This CDR3 reads CSVDMRQGDYGYTF.

CDR3: CASSLNVIEGPANYGYTF. The chain recombines TRBV7-9 with TRBJ1-2. The CDR3 spans 18 residues. Germline V gene lookup returns CDR1 SEHNR and CDR2 FQNEAQ (reference sequence).

The chain recombines TRBV25-1 with TRBJ1-4; TCRdb calls TRBD1, which cannot be checked without DNA. The CDR3 has 13 amino acids. Germline assignment: CDR1 MGHDK and CDR2 SYGVNS. The CDR3: CASGDRRNEKLFF.

The gene calls are TRBV5-1 and TRBJ2-7; with no DNA, the TCRdb D assignment of TRBD1 cannot be verified. The length of the CDR3 is 14 residues. CDR1 and CDR2 from the germline V gene are SGHRS and YFSETQ. CDR3 loop: CASSRGWGDDEQYF. Supplemented by reference TRBV5-1 and TRBJ2-7, the full variable domain reads KAGVTQTPRYLIKTRGQQVTLSCSPISGHRSVSWYQQTPGQGLQFLFEYFSETQRNKGNFPGRFSGRQFSNSRSEMNVSTLELGDSALYLCASSRGWGDDEQYFGPGTRLTVT.

The rearrangement joins TRBV6-5 to TRBJ2-7; TCRdb picks TRBD1, but there is no DNA to check that call. From germline, CDR1 is MNHEY and CDR2 SVGAGI. The CDR3 length is 16 residues. This CDR3 is CASSYGSAGGSYEQYF.

The CDR3 sequence is CASSETGQGLSYEQYF. The J gene is TRBJ2-7, the V gene TRBV25-1; no DNA is available, so the TRBD1 call from TCRdb remains unchecked. The CDR3 consists of 16 residues. Germline CDR1 is MGHDK and CDR2 is SYGVNS.

V is TRBV15 and J is TRBJ2-3. From germline, CDR1 is LNHNV and CDR2 YYDKDF (reference sequence). This CDR3 has 11 amino acids. The chain's CDR3 is CATSYSDTQYF.

This rearrangement joins TRBV20-1 to TRBJ2-7; lacking DNA, the TRBD1 call made by TCRdb goes unchecked. This CDR3 contains 16 residues. In germline, CDR1 is DFQATT, CDR2 SNEGSKA (reference sequence). This CDR3 reads CSARDRGRAFSYEQYF.

The V call is TRBV4-1, the J call TRBJ2-5; the D call of TRBD2 rests on TCRdb alone, since no DNA is present to check it. CDR3 length: 19 residues. The germline gives CDR1 MGHRA, CDR2 YSYEKL. The CDR3 is CASSQPPGLAGGRQETQYF.

This chain joins TRBV5-8 and TRBJ2-7; TCRdb reports TRBD1, a call that lacks DNA to check it against. Germline CDR1 and CDR2: SGHTS and YDEGEE. CDR3 length: 11 residues. CDR3 amino acids: CASRRVRGQYF.

The CDR3: CASSYEGFEQYF. This rearrangement joins TRBV6-5 to TRBJ2-3; the D call of TRBD2 rests on TCRdb alone, since no DNA is present to check it. The CDR3 has 12 residues. Germline CDR1 is MNHEY and CDR2 is SVGAGI.

The rearrangement links TRBV6-5 to TRBJ2-1; there is no DNA to check the TCRdb D call of TRBD2. This CDR3 has 14 residues. CDR1 and CDR2 (germline): MNHEY, SVGAGI. The CDR3 loop reads CAISSRSGYNEQFF.

The chain carries TRBV7-9 and TRBJ2-1; TCRdb designates TRBD1, a call that cannot be tested without DNA. The CDR3 is 17 residues long. The germline gives CDR1 SEHNR, CDR2 FQNEAQ (reference sequence). The CDR3 sequence is CASSSGLAGGRYNEQFF. Complete variable domain (other parts from reference TRBV7-9 and TRBJ2-1): DTGVSQNPRHKITKRGQNVTFRCDPISEHNRLYWYRQTLGQGPEFLTYFQNEAQLEKSRLLSDRFSAERPKGSFSTLEIQRTEQGDSAMYLCASSSGLAGGRYNEQFFGPGTRLTVL.